This is a list of T cell receptor beta chains from one sample in a study of T cells after yellow fever vaccination. TCRdb re-called the 5' RACE reads with MiXCR, one entry per CDR3 protein. The sample shows a few hundred thousand distinct CDR3 sequences, about 7.8% of them seen only once. Source: PBMCs, taken roughly 45 days after the first yellow fever vaccination. Receptors were obtained from a man aged 18 to 30 who received the YFV17D yellow fever vaccine. Each CDR3 is given with its conserved first and last residue. Clone size, where shown, is once, few, many, or a class for clones that have expanded.

j_call clone_size v_call cdr3_aa
TRBJ2-3 NA TRBV11-2 CASSFGAGADGGTDTQYF
TRBJ1-2 many TRBV3-1 CASSPGGQVTYGYTF
TRBJ2-4 NA TRBV7-2 CASSPQTEAKNIQYF
TRBJ1-5 few TRBV20-1 CSANLGDSYQPQHF
TRBJ2-3 few TRBV20-1 CSASVLAGGSTDTQYF
TRBJ1-1 many TRBV6-2/TRBV6-3 CASSYGGMNTEAFF
TRBJ2-2 NA TRBV7-2 CASSPRLGEYGELFF
TRBJ1-6 many TRBV7-2 CASSLQGLKNSPLHF
TRBJ1-1 NA TRBV11-2 CASSYQDRVNTEAFF
TRBJ2-3 many TRBV7-6 CASSLQVAGTDTQYF
TRBJ2-2 many TRBV19 CASSSSGANTGELFF
TRBJ2-2 few TRBV6-1 CASRGGQATGELFF
TRBJ1-2 NA TRBV20-1 CSASDPIQGGARVVTF